Described below is a single TCR beta chain sequence and its context. This specimen belongs to a study of blood T cell repertoires in COVID-19. The wider study: T cells, B-cell-depleted T cells, or PBMCs supplied cDNA or gDNA.

Trimming removed 5 bases from V and 0 bases from J; junction bases left unmatched: 4. Germline V gene lookup returns CDR1 SQVTM and CDR2 ANQGSEA. The CDR3 is made up of 13 amino acids. Source study methods: By means of reference gene primer amplification, nucleated cell counts were estimated. Sequencing was performed with immunoSEQ multiplex PCR; in TCRdb, only in-frame clones are kept and a portion is missing. That table supplies the V and J calls and clone size; D and trimming were determined from the DNA. The data hold 200,000 to 250,000 clones, with approximately 83% observed a single time. What was sequenced was peripheral blood. The gene calls are TRBV29-1 and TRBJ2-7, with 7 bases lining up with TRBD1. The receptor comes from a woman in her twenties or thirties who had recovered from COVID-19. The DNA for the CDR3 is TGCAGCGTTATGACAGGGTCCTCCTACGAGCAGTACTTC. Protein product: CSVMTGSSYEQYF.